The 14 T cell receptor beta chains in this list originate from one sample, sequenced in a study of human T cells and chemical hapten exposure. As to time point: patch test 3, about 24 weeks after DPC sensitization. The sample's treatment: therapeutic diphenylcyclopropenone sensitization with weekly scalp DPC. Each CDR3 protein is one row after TCRdb ran MiXCR on the RACE reads. The sample lists some 170,000 distinct CDR3 sequences; roughly a quarter were seen once. The source was whole blood, collected in connection with sensitization to the hapten diphenylcyclopropenone (DPC). The receptor set was obtained from a woman in her late teens or twenties with alopecia areata. Some clones in this sample may be carry-over from other donors' samples.

The sample holds a few counts of this clonotype. The chain links TRBV25-1 to TRBJ1-1; a weak D match, TRBD1 (5 bases). The germline V gene has CDR1 MGHDK and CDR2 SYGVNS. The CDR3 runs to 13 residues. V was cut by 4 bases and J by 4 bases, with 10 bases left in between. This CDR3 is CASSGGGGTEAFF. The CDR3 DNA reads TGTGCCAGCAGTGGGGGGGGAGGCACTGAAGCTTTCTTT.

This clonotype was counted between two and nine times. The chain is built from TRBV20-1 and TRBJ1-5; weak D call: TRBD1 (5 bases). Germline V gene sequence: CDR1 DFQATT, CDR2 SNEGSKA (reference sequence). The ends were cut back, 3 bases at V and 1 base at J, with 10 bases in the middle. There are 14 residues in the CDR3. The CDR3 region is CSARDTDSNQPQHF. The DNA of the CDR3 is TGCAGTGCTAGGGACACAGACAGCAATCAGCCCCAGCATTTT.

There are many counts of this clonotype. This sequence joins TRBV25-1 and TRBJ2-2; tentatively, D is TRBD1 (6 bases). This CDR3 spans 13 amino acids. Between the trimmed V and J ends, which lost 8 bases and 4 bases, there was a span of 11 bases. CDR1 and CDR2 from the germline V gene are MGHDK and SYGVNS. CDR3 coding DNA: TGTGCCAGCTCAACAGGGTTCACCGGGGAGCTGTTTTTT. Protein: CASSTGFTGELFF. Drawing the rest from reference TRBV25-1 and TRBJ2-2, the complete variable domain is EADIYQTPRYLVIGTGKKITLECSQTMGHDKMYWYQQDPGMELHLIHYSYGVNSTEKGDLSSESTVSRIRTEHFPLTLESARPSHTSQYLCASSTGFTGELFFGEGSRLTVL.

The sample holds a few counts of this clonotype. The chain couples TRBV9 to TRBJ2-4, with D maybe TRBD1 (5 bases). The V gene lost 1 base and the J gene lost 8 bases, with 13 bases spanning the gap. Germline V CDR1 and CDR2: SGDLS, YYNGEE. This CDR3 is 14 amino acids long. The CDR3 protein is CASSVSSKGDIQYF. Written as DNA, the CDR3 is TGTGCCAGCAGCGTATCTTCCAAAGGGGACATTCAGTACTTC. Complete variable domain (other parts from reference TRBV9 and TRBJ2-4): DSGVTQTPKHLITATGQRVTLRCSPRSGDLSVYWYQQSLDQGLQFLIQYYNGEERAKGNILERFSAQQFPDLHSELNLSSLELGDSALYFCASSVSSKGDIQYFGAGTRLSVL.

The chain combines TRBV4-1 with TRBJ2-7; 7 nucleotides agree with TRBD2. This CDR3 is built from 14 residues. Looked up from germline, CDR1 is MGHRA and CDR2 is YSYEKL. Trimming at V came to 4 bases and at J to 3 bases, leaving 6 bases not matched to a gene. This CDR3 reads CASSPRLAYYEQYF. The CDR3 region has the DNA TGCGCCAGCAGCCCCAGACTAGCTTACTACGAGCAGTACTTC.

This clonotype appeared a few times. The genes are TRBV7-9 and TRBJ2-3; 7 bases line up with TRBD2. Germline CDR1 is SEHNR and CDR2 is FQNEAQ (reference sequence). This CDR3 has 14 residues. V shed 6 bases, J shed 1 base, and the junction held 4 bases outside the gene matches. This CDR3 is CASRSGDGTDTQYF. The CDR3 coding sequence is TGTGCCAGCAGGAGCGGGGATGGCACAGATACGCAGTATTTT.

The sample holds a few counts of this clonotype. The chain has TRBV6-5 and TRBJ2-5, with 11 bases matching TRBD2. Germline values: CDR1 MNHEY, CDR2 SVGAGI. Unmatched junction bases numbered 7, after V lost 6 bases and J lost 4 bases. The CDR3 has 15 residues. The DNA of the CDR3 is TGTGCCAGCAGGGGACTAGCGGCGGCGGTAGAGACCCAGTACTTC. Amino acid sequence: CASRGLAAAVETQYF.

This clonotype was recorded once. The V call is TRBV10-3, the J call TRBJ1-1; D is unresolved. CDR1 and CDR2 (germline): ENHRY, SYGVKD. The V end lost 10 bases, the J end lost 6 bases, and 12 bases lay between the germline ends. This CDR3 is 11 amino acids long. The CDR3 region has the DNA TGTGCCACCCGATTCGGCGCTGAAGCTTTCTTT. It is translated as CATRFGAEAFF.

This clonotype has more than one count but fewer than ten. The chain recombines TRBV4-2 with TRBJ1-2; D is unresolved. The CDR3 consists of 16 residues. In germline, CDR1 is LGHNA, CDR2 YNFKEQ. With 2 bases removed from V and 3 bases from J, the gap between germline ends came to 16 bases. The CDR3 sequence is CASSQSIAGRDYGYTF. The DNA of the CDR3 is TGTGCCAGCAGCCAATCCATCGCCGGCAGAGACTATGGCTACACCTTC.

The chain uses TRBV30 and TRBJ1-5, with D perhaps TRBD1 (5 bases). The V and J ends lost 0 bases and 5 bases respectively, with 17 bases between them. Germline CDR1 and CDR2: GTSNPN and SVGIG (reference sequence). The CDR3 contains 16 residues. The chain's CDR3 is CAWSVAGKLRDQPQHF. Here the CDR3 DNA reads TGTGCCTGGAGTGTGGCAGGCAAACTCAGGGATCAGCCCCAGCATTTT.

The genes are TRBV7-2 and TRBJ1-4; 9 nucleotides match TRBD1. Looked up from germline, CDR1 is SGHTA and CDR2 is FQGNSA. The CDR3 has 14 amino acids. Trimming took 4 bases from V and 7 from J; bases not matched to a gene: 4. The CDR3 loop reads CASSSQGAGEKLFF. The CDR3 DNA sequence: TGTGCCAGCAGCTCACAGGGGGCAGGTGAAAAACTGTTTTTT.

The gene calls are TRBV9 and TRBJ2-2, with D possibly matching TRBD1 (5 bases). This CDR3 comprises 15 residues. Looked up from germline, CDR1 is SGDLS and CDR2 is YYNGEE. Trimming removed 2 bases at V and 0 bases at J, with 8 bases between. CDR3 sequence (DNA): TGTGCCAGCAGCGTTACGACAGCGAACACCGGGGAGCTGTTTTTT. Protein: CASSVTTANTGELFF.

This sequence joins TRBV4-1 and TRBJ1-2; D is perhaps TRBD1 (5 bases). Trimming took 5 bases from V and 3 from J, leaving 10 bases between them. Germline CDR1 is MGHRA and CDR2 is YSYEKL. The CDR3 has 13 amino acids. CDR3 nucleotide sequence: TGCGCCAGCAGCAAGACAGAGTACTATGGCTACACCTTC. Translation: CASSKTEYYGYTF.

The chain recombines TRBV4-1 with TRBJ2-7; D is uncertain. This CDR3 has 15 residues. V lost 4 bases and J lost 2, with 15 bases in between. CDR1 and CDR2 (germline): MGHRA, YSYEKL. The CDR3 sequence: CASSPNLDPTYEQYF. For the CDR3, the DNA is TGCGCCAGCAGCCCCAACTTGGACCCCACCTACGAGCAGTACTTC.